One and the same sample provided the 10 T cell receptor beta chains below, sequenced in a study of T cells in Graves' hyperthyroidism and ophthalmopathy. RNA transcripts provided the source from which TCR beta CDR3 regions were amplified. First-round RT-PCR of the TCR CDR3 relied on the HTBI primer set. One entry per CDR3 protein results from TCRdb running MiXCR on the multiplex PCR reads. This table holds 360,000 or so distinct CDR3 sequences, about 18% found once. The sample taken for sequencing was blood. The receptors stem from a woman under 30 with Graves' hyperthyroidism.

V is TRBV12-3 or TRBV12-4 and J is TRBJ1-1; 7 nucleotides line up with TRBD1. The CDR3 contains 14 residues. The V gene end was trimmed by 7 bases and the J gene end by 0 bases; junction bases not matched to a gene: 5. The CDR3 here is CASNKGAVNTEAFF. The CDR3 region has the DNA TGTGCCAGCAATAAGGGGGCGGTGAACACTGAAGCTTTCTTT.

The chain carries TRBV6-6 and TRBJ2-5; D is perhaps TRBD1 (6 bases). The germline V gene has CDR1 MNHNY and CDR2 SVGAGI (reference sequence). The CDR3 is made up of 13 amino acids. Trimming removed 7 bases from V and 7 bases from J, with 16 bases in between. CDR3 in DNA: TGTGCCAGCATTAGAGGGACACAGGGGACCCAGTACTTC. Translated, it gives CASIRGTQGTQYF.

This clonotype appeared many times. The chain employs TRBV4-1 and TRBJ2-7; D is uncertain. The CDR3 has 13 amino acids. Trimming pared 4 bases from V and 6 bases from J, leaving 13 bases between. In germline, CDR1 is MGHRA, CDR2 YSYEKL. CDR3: CASSPQGTVEQYF. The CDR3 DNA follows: TGCGCCAGCAGCCCACAAGGCACAGTCGAGCAGTACTTC.

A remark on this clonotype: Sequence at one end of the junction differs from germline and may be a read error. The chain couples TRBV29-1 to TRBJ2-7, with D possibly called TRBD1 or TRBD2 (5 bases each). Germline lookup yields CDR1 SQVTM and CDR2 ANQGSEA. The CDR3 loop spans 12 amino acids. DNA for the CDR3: TGCAGCGTTGAAGATTCTATCGTGGGGACGGGCTTC. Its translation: CSVEDSIVGTGF.

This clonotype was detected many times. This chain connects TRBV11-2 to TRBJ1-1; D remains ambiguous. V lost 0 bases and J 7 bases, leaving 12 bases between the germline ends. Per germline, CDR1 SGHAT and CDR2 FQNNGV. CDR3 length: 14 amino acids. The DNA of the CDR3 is TGTGCCAGCAGCTTAGATCAGTTTATCATTGAAGCTTTCTTT. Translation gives CASSLDQFIIEAFF. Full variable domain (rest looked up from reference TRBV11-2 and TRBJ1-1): EAGVAQSPRYKIIEKRQSVAFWCNPISGHATLYWYQQILGQGPKLLIQFQNNGVVDDSQLPKDRFSAERLKGVDSTLKIQPAKLEDSAVYLCASSLDQFIIEAFFGQGTRLTVV.

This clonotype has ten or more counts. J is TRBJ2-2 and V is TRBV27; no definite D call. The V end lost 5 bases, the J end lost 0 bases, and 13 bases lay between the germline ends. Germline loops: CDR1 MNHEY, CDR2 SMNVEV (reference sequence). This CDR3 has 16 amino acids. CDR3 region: CASSARTAANTGELFF. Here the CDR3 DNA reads TGTGCCAGCAGTGCACGGACGGCTGCGAACACCGGGGAGCTGTTTTTT.

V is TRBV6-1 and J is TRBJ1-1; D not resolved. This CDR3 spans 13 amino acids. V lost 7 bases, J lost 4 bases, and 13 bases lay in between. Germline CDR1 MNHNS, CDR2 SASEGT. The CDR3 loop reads CASIPVSSTEAFF. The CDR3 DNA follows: TGTGCCAGCATTCCAGTCTCAAGCACTGAAGCTTTCTTT.

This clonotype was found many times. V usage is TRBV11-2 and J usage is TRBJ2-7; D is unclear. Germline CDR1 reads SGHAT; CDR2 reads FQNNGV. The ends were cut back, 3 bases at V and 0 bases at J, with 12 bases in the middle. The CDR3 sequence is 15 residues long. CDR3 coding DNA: TGTGCCAGCAGCTTTGGGCGAACTCCCTCCTACGAGCAGTACTTC. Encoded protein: CASSFGRTPSYEQYF.

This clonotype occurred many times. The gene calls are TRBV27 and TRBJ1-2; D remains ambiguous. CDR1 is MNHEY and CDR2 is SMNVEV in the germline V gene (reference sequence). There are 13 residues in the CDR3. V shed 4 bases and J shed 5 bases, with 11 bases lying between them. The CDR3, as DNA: TGTGCCAGCAGTTGGCCGGGCGGGTATGGCTACACCTTC. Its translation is CASSWPGGYGYTF.

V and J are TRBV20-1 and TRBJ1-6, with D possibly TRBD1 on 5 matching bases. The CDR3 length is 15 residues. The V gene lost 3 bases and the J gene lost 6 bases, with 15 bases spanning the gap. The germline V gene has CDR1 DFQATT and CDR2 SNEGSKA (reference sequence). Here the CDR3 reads CSASEGFGINSPLHF. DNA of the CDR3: TGCAGTGCTAGCGAGGGGTTCGGTATTAATTCACCCCTCCACTTT.